These 15 T cell receptor beta chains came from one sample sequenced in a study of OX40 agonist ivuxolimab in advanced cancers. TCRdb's copy holds only in-frame clones and misses some; the assay was immunoSEQ multiplex PCR. The sample records 100,000 or so clones, roughly 90% being singletons. The material was CD4+ or CD8+ T cells sorted from blood, obtained in a trial of the OX40 agonist ivuxolimab. The origin of the receptors is an adult with an advanced solid tumor such as melanoma, head and neck, liver or kidney cancer.

V and J are TRBV29-1 and TRBJ2-7, with unresolved D. There are 14 residues in the CDR3. Germline V gene data show CDR1 as SQVTM and CDR2 as ANQGSEA. Trimming took 3 bases from V and 2 from J, leaving 14 bases between them. The CDR3 bases are TGCAGCGTTGAGGTTACCACAGTTCCCTACGAGCAGTACTTC. This gives the protein CSVEVTTVPYEQYF.

V gene TRBV29-1 combines with J gene TRBJ1-2; the D is unclear. V was pared by 8 bases and J by 2 bases, with 12 bases between. The CDR3 is 12 residues long. Germline CDR1 SQVTM, CDR2 ANQGSEA. The CDR3 coding sequence is TGCAGCCCATCAAAAAGGAACTATGGCTACACCTTC. It specifies CSPSKRNYGYTF.

This sequence joins TRBV7-9 and TRBJ1-1; D uncertain. The CDR3 totals 13 residues. With 5 bases removed from V and 4 bases from J, the gap between germline ends came to 11 bases. From germline, CDR1 is SEHNR and CDR2 FQNEAQ (reference sequence). The CDR3 reads CASSPRGVTEAFF. CDR3 sequence (DNA): TGTGCCAGCAGCCCTCGGGGAGTCACTGAAGCTTTCTTT. Supplemented by reference TRBV7-9 and TRBJ1-1, the full variable domain reads DTGVSQNPRHKITKRGQNVTFRCDPISEHNRLYWYRQTLGQGPEFLTYFQNEAQLEKSRLLSDRFSAERPKGSFSTLEIQRTEQGDSAMYLCASSPRGVTEAFFGQGTRLTVV.

The rearrangement joins TRBV9 to TRBJ1-1; D is ambiguous. Germline V gene data show CDR1 as SGDLS and CDR2 as YYNGEE. V dropped 3 bases and J dropped 13 bases, with 4 bases sitting between them. The CDR3 covers 8 residues. CDR3 loop: CASSDGFF. The CDR3 DNA is TGTGCCAGCAGCGACGGTTTCTTT.

This rearrangement joins TRBV5-8 to TRBJ1-3; 8 nucleotides agree with TRBD1. This CDR3 region has 16 residues. V dropped 6 bases and J dropped 1; count of bases not matched to a gene: 9. The germline CDR1 and CDR2 sequences are SGHTS and YDEGEE. CDR3: CASNFGQGFSGNTIYF. Here the CDR3 DNA reads TGTGCCAGCAACTTCGGACAGGGCTTTTCTGGAAACACCATATATTTT. Full variable domain (rest looked up from reference TRBV5-8 and TRBJ1-3): EAGVTQSPTHLIKTRGQQATLRCSPISGHTSVYWYQQALGLGLQFLLWYDEGEERNRGNFPPRFSGRQFPNYSSELNVNALELEDSALYLCASNFGQGFSGNTIYFGEGSWLTVV.

The V gene is TRBV27, the J gene TRBJ2-7; perhaps TRBD1 as D (5 bases). Germline values: CDR1 MNHEY, CDR2 SMNVEV (reference sequence). Trimming took off 8 bases at V and 2 bases at J, with 13 bases between the two ends. This CDR3 is built from 13 residues. The CDR3 here is CASPLTGTYEQYF. The CDR3 DNA reads TGTGCCAGCCCACTCACAGGTACCTACGAGCAGTACTTC.

V gene TRBV5-5 combines with J gene TRBJ2-7; D remains ambiguous. CDR1 is SGHKS and CDR2 is YYEKEE in the germline V gene (reference sequence). V shed 4 bases and J shed 3 bases, with 5 bases lying between them. The CDR3 consists of 11 residues. The CDR3 nucleotides are TGTGCCAGCAGCGAAGGCTACGAGCAGTACTTC. The encoded protein is CASSEGYEQYF. The full variable domain, rest sourced from reference TRBV5-5 and TRBJ2-7, is DAGVTQSPTHLIKTRGQQVTLRCSPISGHKSVSWYQQVLGQGPQFIFQYYEKEERGRGNFPDRFSARQFPNYSSELNVNALLLGDSALYLCASSEGYEQYFGPGTRLTVT.

The CDR3, as DNA: TGTGCCAGAAGCGGGGCCGGGACGGTGAATTCACCCCTCCACTTT. Protein sequence: CARSGAGTVNSPLHF. The chain links TRBV5-3 to TRBJ1-6; tentative D call: TRBD1 (5 bases). TRBV5-3 qualifies as an ORF whose function is uncertain. Trimming removed 4 bases from V and 7 bases from J, with 15 bases in between. CDR3 size: 15 residues.

The gene calls are TRBV27 and TRBJ2-7, with TRBD1 identical over 9 bases. The V and J ends lost 7 bases and 5 bases, in that order; junction bases with no gene match: 9. Per the germline V gene, CDR1 is MNHEY and CDR2 is SMNVEV (reference sequence). This CDR3 contains 14 residues. The CDR3, as DNA: TGTGCCAGCAAGACCGGGACAGGGACCCACGAGCAGTACTTC. Amino acids: CASKTGTGTHEQYF.

The chain couples TRBV11-2 to TRBJ2-1, with 16 bases fitting TRBD2. V shed 5 bases, J shed 4 bases, and the junction held 11 bases outside the gene matches. This CDR3 contains 19 residues. Germline-derived CDR1 and CDR2 are SGHAT and FQNNGV. The DNA of the CDR3 is TGTGCCAGCAGCGCGGGACTAGCGGGGGGGTCGTTTTTTTACAATGAGCAGTTCTTC. It yields the protein CASSAGLAGGSFFYNEQFF.

This clone was counted once. This sequence joins TRBV5-6 and TRBJ2-7; the match to TRBD1 covers 9 bases. The CDR3 is 15 residues long. CDR1 is SGHDT, CDR2 YYEEEE, per germline. V shed 6 bases, J shed 5 bases, and the junction held 12 bases outside the gene matches. The CDR3 protein is CASTTLGDRAHEQYF. CDR3 nucleotides: TGTGCCAGCACTACCCTCGGGGACAGGGCCCACGAGCAGTACTTC.

This clone was recorded only once. The chain recombines TRBV13 with TRBJ1-2; D perhaps matches TRBD1 (5 bases). V was cut by 0 bases and J by 8 bases, with 16 bases left in between. The CDR3 is 15 residues long. Germline values: CDR1 PRHDT, CDR2 FYEKMQ (reference sequence). CDR3 region: CASSLGAQGLGGYTF. The DNA for the CDR3 is TGTGCCAGCAGCTTAGGGGCTCAGGGTCTAGGGGGCTACACCTTC.

The gene calls are TRBV2 and TRBJ1-2; unclear D gene. The length of the CDR3 is 13 residues. Germline assignment: CDR1 SNHLY and CDR2 FYNNEI. The V end lost 2 bases, the J end lost 5 bases, and 9 bases lay between the germline ends. The DNA for the CDR3 is TGTGCCAGCAGTGAAAAAATAGGGTATGGCTACACCTTC. Protein: CASSEKIGYGYTF.

The chain uses TRBV27 and TRBJ1-1, with D hard to call. Trimming took off 4 bases at V and 1 base at J, with 13 bases between the two ends. The CDR3 has 15 residues. Germline CDR1 is MNHEY and CDR2 is SMNVEV (reference sequence). The CDR3 nucleotides are TGTGCCAGCAGTTCCCTAATTGGGCCGAACACTGAAGCTTTCTTT. Its protein product is CASSSLIGPNTEAFF.

The V and J genes are TRBV5-5 and TRBJ1-5; D not resolved. The CDR3 has 14 amino acids. Germline V gene sequence: CDR1 SGHKS, CDR2 YYEKEE (reference sequence). Trimming cost V 0 bases and J 5 bases, with 9 bases left between them. The CDR3, as DNA: TGTGCCAGCAGCTTGGTCGGAGGAGATCAGCCCCAGCATTTT. Amino acid sequence: CASSLVGGDQPQHF. Looking up the rest from reference TRBV5-5 and TRBJ1-5 gives the full variable domain: DAGVTQSPTHLIKTRGQQVTLRCSPISGHKSVSWYQQVLGQGPQFIFQYYEKEERGRGNFPDRFSARQFPNYSSELNVNALLLGDSALYLCASSLVGGDQPQHFGDGTRLSIL.